Presented here are 7 T cell receptor beta chains from one specimen sequenced in a study of blood T cell repertoires in COVID-19. Sequencing used immunoSEQ multiplex PCR; TCRdb keeps in-frame clones, though not all of them. The table lists some 150,000 clones, approximately 90% of them singletons. The sequencing input was peripheral blood. The receptors come from a woman aged 55-69 years who had recovered from COVID-19.

The J gene is TRBJ2-1, the V gene TRBV24-1; 11 nucleotides align to TRBD2. The CDR3 totals 17 residues. The germline gives CDR1 KGHDR, CDR2 SFDVKD. The V segment lost 3 bases and the J segment 8 bases; nucleotides outside the gene matches: 11. For the CDR3, the DNA is TGTGCCACCAGTGATCACGGGCCTAGCGGGGGGTGGGATGAGCAGTTCTTC. Its translation: CATSDHGPSGGWDEQFF.

V and J are TRBV9 and TRBJ2-5; maybe TRBD1 (6 bases). The V gene lost 1 base and the J gene lost 2 bases, with 15 bases spanning the gap. The CDR3 runs 16 residues. Per germline, CDR1 SGDLS and CDR2 YYNGEE. Here the CDR3 DNA reads TGTGCCAGCAGCGTATACTCAGGGGTTAGTCAAGAGACCCAGTACTTC. Translating it yields CASSVYSGVSQETQYF.

In its sample, this clone was seen a few times. V and J are TRBV4-2 and TRBJ2-5; 8 bases line up with TRBD2. The CDR3 runs 17 residues. The V segment lost 3 bases and the J segment 1 base; nucleotides outside the gene matches: 10. Germline V gene data show CDR1 as LGHNA and CDR2 as YNFKEQ. The CDR3 region has the DNA TGTGCCAGCAGCCAGCCGGGACTAGGTCGGGGCCAAGAGACCCAGTACTTC. It translates to CASSQPGLGRGQETQYF.

In regard to this clone: Other DNA sequences in the same sample also yield this CDR3. This sequence joins TRBV11-2 and TRBJ2-1; maybe TRBD1 (5 bases). Looked up from germline, CDR1 is SGHAT and CDR2 is FQNNGV. V was trimmed by 0 bases and J by 6 bases, leaving 6 bases between them. This CDR3 has 13 amino acids. The chain's CDR3 is CASSLDRGNEQFF. The CDR3 coding sequence is TGTGCCAGCAGCTTAGATAGGGGCAATGAGCAGTTCTTC.

This clone was found once. The chain links TRBV11-2 to TRBJ2-7; D unclear. The CDR3 totals 15 residues. The V gene's germline CDR1 is SGHAT and CDR2 FQNNGV. Trimming stripped 5 bases from V and 1 base from J, with 15 bases between. CDR3 sequence reads: CASSPELYSSYEQYF. CDR3 nucleotide sequence: TGTGCCAGCAGCCCCGAGTTGTACAGTTCCTACGAGCAGTACTTC. The full variable domain, its missing parts supplied by reference TRBV11-2 and TRBJ2-7, is EAGVAQSPRYKIIEKRQSVAFWCNPISGHATLYWYQQILGQGPKLLIQFQNNGVVDDSQLPKDRFSAERLKGVDSTLKIQPAKLEDSAVYLCASSPELYSSYEQYFGPGTRLTVT.

This clone turned up a few times. V gene TRBV5-6 combines with J gene TRBJ1-2; D possibly corresponds to TRBD1 (5 bases). CDR1 and CDR2 (germline): SGHDT, YYEEEE. This CDR3 contains 15 residues. V was shortened by 0 bases and J by 4 bases, with 13 bases between the two germline ends. The CDR3 DNA reads as TGTGCCAGCAGCTTGGCGGGCAGGGTCCTCTATGGCTACACCTTC. Translated, it gives CASSLAGRVLYGYTF.

CDR3 sequence (DNA): TGTGCCAGCAGCTTAGGACAGTTAATGGCCAAAAACATTCAGTACTTC. It translates to CASSLGQLMAKNIQYF. The chain has TRBV7-9 and TRBJ2-4, with D possibly TRBD1 on 5 matching bases. This CDR3 has 16 residues. Germline V gene data show CDR1 as SEHNR and CDR2 as FQNEAQ (reference sequence). V was shortened by 1 base and J by 1 base, with 11 bases between the two germline ends. Full variable domain (missing parts from reference TRBV7-9 and TRBJ2-4): DTGVSQNPRHKITKRGQNVTFRCDPISEHNRLYWYRQTLGQGPEFLTYFQNEAQLEKSRLLSDRFSAERPKGSFSTLEIQRTEQGDSAMYLCASSLGQLMAKNIQYFGAGTRLSVL.